These 16 T cell receptor delta chains were all obtained from the same sample, sequenced in a study of gamma-delta chains in newborns, infants, children. TCRdb reanalysed the reads via CATT. The sample lists roughly 7,900 delta-chain clones; about 3.4% were seen once. The source material was blood. The receptors come from a child who was a newborn, infant or young child, either healthy, febrile or measles-vaccinated (not recorded which).

There are a few counts of this clone. A far bigger clonotype differs at one base, so this is likely a read error. Other DNA sequences from this sample encode an identical CDR3 as well. The chain employs TRDV2 and TRDJ3, with 11 bases identical to TRDD3. Germline-derived CDR1 and CDR2 are GEAIGNYY and EKD. The CDR3 is 18 amino acids. The CDR3 DNA reads TGTGCCTGTGACATACTGGGGGATAGCTCCTGGGACACTCGACAGATGTTTTTC. Protein product: CACDILGDSSWDTRQMFF.

About this clone itself: A much larger clone lies one base from this, so it may be a read error. The rearrangement links TRDV2 to TRDJ3; 8 bases line up with TRDD3. This CDR3 is 18 amino acids long. CDR1 and CDR2 from the germline V gene are GEAIGNYY and EKD. The CDR3 nucleotides read TGTGCCTGTGACACATGGGGGGATATCTCCTGGGACACCCGACAGGTGTTTTTC. It yields the protein CACDTWGDISWDTRQVFF.

In the case of this clone: The identical CDR3 is also encoded by other nucleotide sequences in the sample. The rearrangement uses TRDV2 and TRDJ3, with 8 nucleotides matching TRDD3. Germline V gives CDR1 GEAIGNYY, CDR2 EKD. The ends lost 0 bases at V and 0 bases at J; junction bases unmatched: 15. The CDR3 covers 22 residues. The CDR3 sequence is CACDTLLGGSTLSSWDTRQMFF. The DNA for the CDR3 is TGTGCCTGTGACACCTTACTGGGGGGCAGTACCCTCAGCTCCTGGGACACCCGACAGATGTTTTTC.

This clone was counted a few times. An end of the junction differs from the germline gene, which may be a read error. Additional DNA sequences in this sample encode the identical CDR3. The chain is built from TRDV2 and TRDJ3, with 7 bases lining up with TRDD3. CDR1 is GEAIGNYY and CDR2 is EKD in the germline V gene. The CDR3 is 17 residues long. The CDR3 DNA sequence: TGTGCCTGTGGCACCGTACTGGGGAGCTGGGACACCCGACAGATGTTTTTC. Residues: CACGTVLGSWDTRQMFF.

Sample share makes this clone medium-sized. This sample includes further DNA sequences coding for the same CDR3. This sequence joins TRDV2 and TRDJ2; 10 nucleotides match TRDD3. Germline CDR1 GEAIGNYY, CDR2 EKD. There are 17 residues in the CDR3. V dropped 3 bases and J dropped 2; count of bases not matched to a gene: 8. Here the CDR3 DNA reads TGTGCCTGTGACGCCTTACTGGGGGATGGATTGACAGCACAACTCTTCTTT. Encoded protein: CACDALLGDGLTAQLFF.

With regard to this clone: The junction differs from germline at one of its ends, possibly a read error. V usage is TRDV2 and J usage is TRDJ2; 7 nucleotides match TRDD3. CDR1 and CDR2 from the germline V gene are GEAIGNYY and EKD. The CDR3 contains 17 residues. The chain's CDR3 is CACDWLGGAALTAQLFF. The CDR3 nucleotides read TGTGCCTGTGACTGGCTGGGGGGGGCGGCTTTGACCGCACAACTCTTCTTT.

This clone turned up a few times. Within the sample, other DNA sequences also encode this same CDR3. The rearrangement uses TRDV2 and TRDJ3, with 9 bases lining up with TRDD3. The V segment lost 5 bases and the J segment 0 bases; nucleotides outside the gene matches: 16. CDR3 length: 21 amino acids. The germline V gene has CDR1 GEAIGNYY and CDR2 EKD. CDR3 DNA sequence: TGTGCCTGTGGCCTCGTACTGGGGGACACGGATTCCTCCTGGGACACCCGACAGATGTTTTTC. This sequence encodes CACGLVLGDTDSSWDTRQMFF.

This clone is medium-sized (0.01 to 0.1%) by share. This likely came from a read error, as a far larger clone is one base away. V and J are TRDV2 and TRDJ1, with 8 bases aligning to TRDD3. This CDR3 has 14 residues. J was trimmed by 2 bases and V by 2 bases; bases with no gene match: 3. CDR1 and CDR2 (germline): GEAIGNYY, EKD. The CDR3 coding sequence is TGTGCCTGTGACATACTGGGGGTTACCGATAAACTCATCTTT. Its translation: CACDILGVTDKLIF.

This clone is medium-sized in the sample. Additional DNA sequences in this sample encode the identical CDR3. The rearrangement links TRDV2 to TRDJ2; 10 bases are a match to TRDD3. There are 17 residues in the CDR3. The V gene end was trimmed by 3 bases and the J gene end by 0 bases; junction bases not matched to a gene: 6. Germline V gene data show CDR1 as GEAIGNYY and CDR2 as EKD. The CDR3 DNA follows: TGTGCCTGTGACCCCTGGGGGATAAGTTCTTTGACAGCACAACTCTTCTTT. Residues: CACDPWGISSLTAQLFF.

As regards this clone: This sequence may be a read error, since a much larger clone differs from it by one base. This specimen includes other DNA sequences encoding the same CDR3. The CDR3 loop reads CACDTVLGVLSSWDTRQMFF. Written as DNA, the CDR3 is TGTGCCTGTGACACCGTACTGGGGGTCCTCTCCTCCTGGGACACCCGCCAGATGTTTTTC. The chain links TRDV2 to TRDJ3; 8 bases fit TRDD3. The CDR3 runs 20 residues. CDR1 and CDR2 (germline): GEAIGNYY, EKD.

The sample holds many counts of this clone. Distinct nucleotide sequences in the sample also encode this CDR3. The J gene is TRDJ3, the V gene TRDV2; D is unclear. Germline-derived CDR1 and CDR2 are GEAIGNYY and EKD. The CDR3 covers 17 residues. V was cut by 0 bases and J by 0 bases, with 8 bases left in between. CDR3 sequence: CACDTAGNSWDTRQMFF. Here the CDR3 DNA reads TGTGCCTGTGACACCGCCGGGAACTCCTGGGACACCCGACAGATGTTTTTC.

There are a few counts of this clone. A much bigger clone sits one base away, suggesting this may be a read error. The identical CDR3 is also encoded by other nucleotide sequences in the sample. In DNA form, the CDR3 reads TGTGCCTGTGACTGGTACTGGGGGATCCGTAGGGGTGTGACAGCACAACTCTTCTTT. It translates to CACDWYWGIRRGVTAQLFF. The chain uses TRDV2 and TRDJ2, with 10 bases matching TRDD3. The trim removed 3 bases at V and 3 bases at J, leaving 15 bases unmatched. Looked up from germline, CDR1 is GEAIGNYY and CDR2 is EKD. The CDR3 is 19 amino acids.

In its sample, this clone was seen a few times. This chain links TRDV2 with TRDJ1, with 7 bases identical to TRDD3. Trimming at V came to 1 base and at J to 3 bases, leaving 7 bases not matched to a gene. CDR1 and CDR2 (germline): GEAIGNYY, EKD. The CDR3 totals 15 residues. For the CDR3, the DNA is TGTGCCTGTGACACGTTACTGGGGTACGCCGATAAACTCATCTTT. Its protein product is CACDTLLGYADKLIF.

This clone turned up a few times. A much larger clonotype is one base distant, so this may be a read error. This chain connects TRDV2 to TRDJ1, with 7 bases fitting TRDD3. This CDR3 spans 17 amino acids. Germline V CDR1 and CDR2: GEAIGNYY, EKD. V lost 1 base to trimming and J lost 10 bases; unmatched junction nucleotides: 20. The CDR3 region has the DNA TGTGCCTGTGACACTGGGGGACTCCGAGAGAAGAATCGGGGACTCATCTTT. The encoded protein is CACDTGGLREKNRGLIF.

Worth noting for this clone: The protein that TCRdb holds for this DNA derives from a much larger clone and differs from the translated DNA at residue 10, which likely indicates a read error; the protein shown here is translated from the DNA. The gene calls are TRDV2 and TRDJ1; TRDD3 aligns across 7 bases. The V and J ends lost 3 bases and 10 bases, in that order; junction bases with no gene match: 13. Germline CDR1 GEAIGNYY, CDR2 EKD. CDR3 size: 14 residues. CDR3 in amino acids: CACDSITGDQGLIF. CDR3 coding DNA: TGTGCCTGTGACTCCATTACTGGGGACCAGGGACTCATCTTT.

This clone turned up a few times. TCRdb pairs this DNA with a much larger clone's protein that differs at residue 13, likely a read error; the protein shown was translated from the DNA. V usage is TRDV2 and J usage is TRDJ3; 9 nucleotides agree with TRDD3. The CDR3 spans 18 residues. Germline CDR1 and CDR2: GEAIGNYY and EKD. CDR3 region: CACDILGESSWDARQMFF. The CDR3 DNA sequence: TGTGCCTGTGACATACTGGGGGAGAGCTCCTGGGACGCCCGACAGATGTTTTTC.